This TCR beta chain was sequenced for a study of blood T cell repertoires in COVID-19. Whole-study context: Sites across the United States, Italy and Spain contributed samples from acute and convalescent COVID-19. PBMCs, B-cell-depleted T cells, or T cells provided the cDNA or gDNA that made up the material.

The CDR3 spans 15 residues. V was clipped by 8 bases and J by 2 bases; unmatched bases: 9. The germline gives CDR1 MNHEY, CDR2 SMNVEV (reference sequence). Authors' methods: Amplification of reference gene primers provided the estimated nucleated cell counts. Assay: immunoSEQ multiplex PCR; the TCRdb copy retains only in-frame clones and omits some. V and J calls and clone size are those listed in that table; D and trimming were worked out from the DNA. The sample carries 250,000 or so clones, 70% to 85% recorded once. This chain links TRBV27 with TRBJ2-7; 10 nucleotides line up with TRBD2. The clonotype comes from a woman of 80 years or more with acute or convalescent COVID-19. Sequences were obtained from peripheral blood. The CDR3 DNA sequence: TGTGCCAGCGGACCCTTAGCGGGGGGACCCTACGAGCAGTACTTC. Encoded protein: CASGPLAGGPYEQYF.